Given below is one T cell receptor beta chain in context. TCRdb's copy holds only in-frame clones and misses some; the assay was immunoSEQ multiplex PCR. Of around 300,000 clones in the sample, about four fifths were seen once. Trimming cost V 1 base and J 7 bases, with 10 bases left between them. The CDR3 length is 13 residues. CDR1 and CDR2 (germline): LGHNA, YNFKEQ. The data belong to a study of blood T cell repertoires in COVID-19. The sequence was obtained from a woman aged 45-65 years who had recovered from COVID-19. Source material: peripheral blood. This chain links TRBV4-2 with TRBJ1-2; unclear D gene. Here the CDR3 reads CASSQGPEGGYTF. The CDR3 DNA follows: TGTGCCAGCAGCCAAGGGCCAGAGGGTGGCTACACCTTC.